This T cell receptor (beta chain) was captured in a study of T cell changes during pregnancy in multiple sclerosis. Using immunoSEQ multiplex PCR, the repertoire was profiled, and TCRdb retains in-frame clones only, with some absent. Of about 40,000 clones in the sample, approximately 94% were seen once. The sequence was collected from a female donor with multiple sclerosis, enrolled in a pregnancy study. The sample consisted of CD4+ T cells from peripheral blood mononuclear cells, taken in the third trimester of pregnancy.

The CDR3 bases are TGTGCCAGCAGCGGACAGGGCTCTGGAAACACCATATATTTT. It specifies CASSGQGSGNTIYF. The chain uses TRBV9 and TRBJ1-3; 7 positions agree with TRBD1. Germline V gene data show CDR1 as SGDLS and CDR2 as YYNGEE. This CDR3 has 14 amino acids. Trimming at V came to 3 bases and at J to 0 bases, leaving 0 bases not matched to a gene.